This T cell receptor (beta chain) was captured in a study of Ad26.COV2.S vaccination and SARS-CoV-2 variants. About the study: Enrollment placed the donor in the COV1001 Ad26.COV2.S trial arm. Study-wide results and caveats: Responses of spike-specific T cells (both CD8+ and CD4+) reportedly showed substantial breadth after vaccination. Similar non-spike TCR breadth was observed in recipients of vaccine and of placebo.

With regard to this clone: Antigen unknown.

The method was immunoSEQ multiplex PCR; TCRdb's version includes in-frame clones alone and lacks a portion of them. This table holds hundreds of thousands of clones, over 75% found once. Treatment defined: some 19 received Ad26.COV2.S at low or high dose, single or two shots; about 5 received placebo; per-sample allocation not given. After the first vaccine or placebo injection, samples were drawn on day 63. An Ad26 vector expressing Wuhan-strain SARS-CoV-2 spike served as the vaccine. The germline V and J ends were trimmed by 1 base and 2 bases, with 12 bases remaining between them. The CDR3 is 15 residues long. Per germline, CDR1 SGHRS and CDR2 YFSETQ.

The chain couples TRBV5-1 to TRBJ1-2; D might be TRBD1 (5 bases). The receptor was derived from a person between 18 and 60 years old who received the Ad26.COV2.S COVID-19 vaccine or a placebo. The sequences come from peripheral blood, collected in a trial of Ad26.COV2.S vaccine versus placebo. CDR3 DNA sequence: TGCGCCAGCAGCTTGCAAACCGGGGCAAACTATGGCTACACCTTC. Protein: CASSLQTGANYGYTF. The entire variable domain, with the rest obtained from reference TRBV5-1 and TRBJ1-2, is as follows: KAGVTQTPRYLIKTRGQQVTLSCSPISGHRSVSWYQQTPGQGLQFLFEYFSETQRNKGNFPGRFSGRQFSNSRSEMNVSTLELGDSALYLCASSLQTGANYGYTFGSGTRLTVV.